Here is one TCR beta chain with its context. The length of the CDR3 is 19 residues. V was pared by 3 bases and J by 4 bases, with 27 bases between. CDR1 LNHDA and CDR2 SQIVND come from the germline V gene (reference sequence). How the authors handled the data: Amplification from reference gene primers served as the basis for estimated nucleated cell counts. The protocol was immunoSEQ multiplex PCR, while the TCRdb copy is restricted to in-frame clones and leaves out a portion. The DNA gave D and trimming, while V, J and clone size come from that table. Here the sample spans some 110,000 clones, 65% to 80% being singletons. This entry is derived from a study of blood T cell repertoires in COVID-19. At the level of the study: The United States, Italy and Spain supplied acute and convalescent COVID-19 samples. T cells, B-cell-depleted T cells, or PBMCs supplied cDNA or gDNA.

The source material was peripheral blood. This chain links TRBV19 with TRBJ1-2, with a possible D match to TRBD1 (6 bases). This TCR was recovered from a man in his 70s with acute or convalescent COVID-19. CDR3 in DNA: TGTGCCAGTAGTATTGGTACTGTAGGTCCGACAGGCCTTGCCTATGGCTACACCTTC. Protein: CASSIGTVGPTGLAYGYTF.